The 21 T cell receptor beta chains below were found in one sample sequenced in a study of shared clonotypes between healthy human individuals. Profiling relied on immunoSEQ multiplex PCR, and the TCRdb table lists in-frame clones only, not all of them. Among about 1,900,000 clones, approximately 94% were seen once, and the ten largest hold more than 0.9%. Positive CCR7 selection of CD45RO-negative cells yielded the naive CD8 cells, and terminally differentiated effector memory CD45RA+ cells were excluded. Sequencing input: naive CD8+ T cells sorted from blood. Receptor source: a man in his late teens or twenties in good health.

This sequence joins TRBV5-6 and TRBJ1-4; D is ambiguous. Trimming took off 3 bases at V and 4 bases at J, with 10 bases between the two ends. The CDR3 consists of 14 residues. CDR1 and CDR2 (germline): SGHDT, YYEEEE. Here the CDR3 reads CASSSLWGNEKLFF. CDR3 in DNA: TGTGCCAGCAGCTCCCTGTGGGGTAATGAAAAACTGTTTTTT.

The V gene is TRBV11-2, the J gene TRBJ2-1; D not certain. Germline CDR1 SGHAT, CDR2 FQNNGV. Trimming pared 5 bases from V and 7 bases from J, leaving 12 bases between. The CDR3 contains 13 residues. CDR3 sequence: CASSPSPWNEQFF. CDR3 nucleotides: TGTGCCAGCAGCCCCTCACCCTGGAATGAGCAGTTCTTC.

DNA of the CDR3: TGCGCCAGCAGTCTGCTCTACGTCGGACCCTTCTCGGAAAAACTGTTTTTT. This sequence encodes CASSLLYVGPFSEKLFF. The V call is TRBV5-1, the J call TRBJ1-4; D is unclear. CDR3 length: 17 amino acids. Between the trimmed V and J ends, which lost 5 bases and 8 bases, there was a span of 25 bases. Germline CDR1 SGHRS, CDR2 YFSETQ.

The CDR3 DNA follows: TGTGCCAGCAGTCCTCCAACAGGGCTATTTAATGAAAAACTGTTTTTT. This gives the protein CASSPPTGLFNEKLFF. J is TRBJ1-4 and V is TRBV28; possibly TRBD1 for D (6 bases). The V end was cut by 5 bases, the J end by 4 bases, with 17 bases between. The CDR3 length is 16 residues. Per the germline V gene, CDR1 is MDHEN and CDR2 is SYDVKM.

The gene calls are TRBV30 and TRBJ1-6; D is perhaps TRBD1 (5 bases). The V gene lost 0 bases and the J gene lost 9 bases, with 12 bases spanning the gap. Germline V gene data show CDR1 as GTSNPN and CDR2 as SVGIG (reference sequence). CDR3 length: 14 amino acids. In DNA form, the CDR3 reads TGTGCCTGGAGTGTACTGGGGGACGGTTCACCCCTCCACTTT. Encoded protein: CAWSVLGDGSPLHF.

This clone was counted a few times. V gene TRBV13 combines with J gene TRBJ2-7; D remains ambiguous. The CDR3 length is 12 residues. V dropped 0 bases and J dropped 3 bases, with 3 bases sitting between them. Germline lookup yields CDR1 PRHDT and CDR2 FYEKMQ (reference sequence). CDR3 DNA sequence: TGTGCCAGCAGCTTAGGCCACTACGAGCAGTACTTC. It yields the protein CASSLGHYEQYF.

The gene calls are TRBV9 and TRBJ1-1; 7 bases fit TRBD1. This CDR3 spans 14 amino acids. V lost 2 bases, J lost 4 bases, and 5 bases stayed unmatched. CDR1 and CDR2 from the germline V gene are SGDLS and YYNGEE. The CDR3 DNA is TGTGCCAGCAGCGTTGAGGGGGCGAGCACTGAAGCTTTCTTT. It yields the protein CASSVEGASTEAFF.

The CDR3, as DNA: TGTGCCAGCAGGGTCGACACAGGGGGCGGTTACGAGCAGTACTTC. Amino acids: CASRVDTGGGYEQYF. The rearrangement links TRBV6-6 to TRBJ2-7, with 9 bases aligning to TRBD1. Germline CDR1 is MNHNY and CDR2 is SVGAGI (reference sequence). V was pared by 6 bases and J by 4 bases, with 10 bases of the junction left unmatched. The CDR3 is 15 residues long.

The V and J genes are TRBV6-6 and TRBJ2-2; possibly TRBD2 for D (6 bases). Trimming took off 5 bases at V and 6 bases at J, with 16 bases between the two ends. The germline gives CDR1 MNHNY, CDR2 SVGAGI (reference sequence). This CDR3 region has 15 residues. Here the CDR3 reads CASSPGLPPAGELFF. The CDR3, as DNA: TGTGCCAGCAGTCCGGGACTTCCCCCGGCCGGGGAGCTGTTTTTT.

This chain connects TRBV4-3 to TRBJ2-2; D remains unclear. With 0 bases removed from V and 0 bases from J, the gap between germline ends came to 8 bases. This CDR3 contains 16 residues. The germline V gene has CDR1 LGHNA and CDR2 YSLEER. The CDR3 DNA reads TGCGCCAGCAGCCAAGATCATACCCCGAACACCGGGGAGCTGTTTTTT. The encoded protein is CASSQDHTPNTGELFF.

CDR3: CASSLLGQLSYTF. The CDR3 bases are TGTGCCAGCAGTTTATTAGGACAGTTGAGCTACACCTTC. The chain recombines TRBV27 with TRBJ1-2, with a possible D match to TRBD1 (6 bases). Germline assignment: CDR1 MNHEY and CDR2 SMNVEV (reference sequence). Trimming pared 1 base from V and 9 bases from J, leaving 12 bases between. The CDR3 totals 13 residues.

The gene calls are TRBV19 and TRBJ1-5; D perhaps matches TRBD1 (5 bases). The V end lost 6 bases, the J end lost 6 bases, and 15 bases lay between the germline ends. CDR1 and CDR2 (germline): LNHDA, SQIVND (reference sequence). The CDR3 totals 14 residues. This chain's CDR3 is CASRPGQSAQPQHF. CDR3 nucleotide sequence: TGTGCCAGTAGGCCGGGGCAGTCGGCTCAGCCCCAGCATTTT.

Worth noting for this clone: Within the sample, other DNA sequences also encode this same CDR3. The rearrangement links TRBV4-1 to TRBJ2-7; tentatively, D is TRBD2 (6 bases). The V end lost 4 bases, the J end lost 2 bases, and 12 bases lay between the germline ends. The CDR3 loop spans 14 amino acids. Germline loops: CDR1 MGHRA, CDR2 YSYEKL. DNA for the CDR3: TGCGCCAGCAGCCTGCGGGACGGGACCTACGAGCAGTACTTC. Its translation: CASSLRDGTYEQYF.

The chain combines TRBV5-4 with TRBJ2-7; D not resolved. Trimming shortened V by 6 bases and J by 3 bases, and 16 bases separated the two germline ends. Per germline, CDR1 SGHNT and CDR2 YYREEE (reference sequence). This CDR3 is built from 14 residues. The CDR3 sequence: CASKHYASDYEQYF. DNA for the CDR3: TGTGCCAGCAAACACTACGCGTCAGACTACGAGCAGTACTTC.

The V and J genes are TRBV2 and TRBJ1-1; no definite D call. The germline V gene encodes CDR1 SNHLY and CDR2 FYNNEI. V shed 5 bases and J shed 4 bases, with 5 bases lying between them. CDR3 length: 11 residues. CDR3 protein: CASSPLTEAFF. The CDR3 DNA reads TGTGCCAGCAGTCCGCTCACTGAAGCTTTCTTT.

The chain uses TRBV2 and TRBJ1-5; D unclear. CDR1 SNHLY and CDR2 FYNNEI come from the germline V gene. CDR3 length equals 12 residues. V dropped 10 bases and J dropped 6 bases, with 13 bases sitting between them. CDR3 loop: CANSSIGQPQHF. Written as DNA, the CDR3 is TGTGCCAACAGCTCGATCGGTCAGCCCCAGCATTTT. Together with reference TRBV2 and TRBJ1-5, the CDR3 gives the full variable domain: EPEVTQTPSHQVTQMGQEVILRCVPISNHLYFYWYRQILGQKVEFLVSFYNNEISEKSEIFDDQFSVERPDGSNFTLKIRSTKLEDSAMYFCANSSIGQPQHFGDGTRLSIL.

The chain combines TRBV6-1 with TRBJ2-7; D unclear. The CDR3 is 16 residues long. The germline V gene encodes CDR1 MNHNS and CDR2 SASEGT. V dropped 1 base and J dropped 5 bases, with 18 bases sitting between them. CDR3 nucleotide sequence: TGTGCCAGCAGTGAAGGGGAAACAGAAGAGAATGACGAGCAGTACTTC. Translating gives CASSEGETEENDEQYF.

The V gene is TRBV19, the J gene TRBJ2-3, with 11 positions matching TRBD2. Trimming took 7 bases from V and 6 from J; bases not matched to a gene: 15. CDR3 length equals 17 residues. In germline, CDR1 is LNHDA, CDR2 SQIVND (reference sequence). The CDR3 protein is CASTSPGLAGPGDTQYF. CDR3 coding DNA: TGTGCCAGTACCAGCCCAGGACTAGCGGGCCCAGGGGATACGCAGTATTTT.

The chain recombines TRBV25-1 with TRBJ2-5; 7 bases agree with TRBD2. Germline V CDR1 and CDR2: MGHDK, SYGVNS. V lost 4 bases and J lost 5; bases outside the gene matches: 7. The CDR3 loop spans 14 amino acids. The CDR3 loop reads CASSALEGGETQYF. In DNA form, the CDR3 reads TGTGCCAGCAGTGCCCTTGAGGGAGGGGAGACCCAGTACTTC.

The chain has TRBV4-1 and TRBJ2-5, with D maybe TRBD2 (6 bases). The CDR3 loop spans 15 amino acids. The germline V and J ends were trimmed by 4 bases and 4 bases, with 16 bases remaining between them. CDR1 and CDR2 from the germline V gene are MGHRA and YSYEKL. CDR3 in amino acids: CASSPGGIRTETQYF. DNA of the CDR3: TGCGCCAGCAGCCCTGGAGGGATAAGGACAGAGACCCAGTACTTC.

V and J are TRBV28 and TRBJ2-7; D is uncertain. CDR3 size: 16 residues. Germline loops: CDR1 MDHEN, CDR2 SYDVKM. V shed 6 bases and J shed 0 bases, with 18 bases lying between them. The CDR3 DNA is TGTGCCAGCAGCCCTGCCCTGGCAATCTACTCCTACGAGCAGTACTTC. Its translation: CASSPALAIYSYEQYF.